This TCR beta chain emerged from a study of shared clonotypes between healthy human individuals. Study-wide results and limits: Among four donors, around 5% of naive CD4 clonotypes were found in common.

A remark on this clone: Its antigen remains unknown.

Clones were read by immunoSEQ multiplex PCR, and TCRdb kept only the in-frame ones, dropping some. In the table there are 1,500,000 or so clones, approximately 98.5% of which are singletons. Germline values: CDR1 KGHSH, CDR2 LQKENI. Trimming pared 0 bases from V and 0 bases from J, leaving 9 bases between. This CDR3 spans 16 amino acids. The receptor was isolated from a man aged 30 to 45 in good health. Sequencing input: naive CD4+ T cells sorted from blood. Indicated subset: CD45RA+ positively selected. The V call is TRBV18, the J call TRBJ1-3; D not resolved. For the CDR3, the DNA is TGTGCCAGCTCACCACCGGACCTCCTCTCTGGAAACACCATATATTTT. As protein: CASSPPDLLSGNTIYF.